This T cell receptor (beta chain) appears in the sequencing data of a study of T-cell reconstitution after alpha-beta-depleted transplantation in children. The CDR3 is made up of 11 amino acids. V dropped 7 bases and J dropped 6 bases, with 10 bases sitting between them. Germline lookup yields CDR1 SQVTM and CDR2 ANQGSEA. The library targeted TCRbeta and was prepared with unique molecular identifiers. TCRdb reanalysed the PCR reads using MiXCR and keeps one entry per CDR3 protein. This table holds fewer than 550,000 distinct CDR3 sequences, roughly a tenth found once. The J gene is TRBJ2-1, the V gene TRBV29-1; D is perhaps TRBD2 (6 bases). The sample in question was PBMCs from the stem cell graft donor, obtained from the stem cell graft. The origin of this receptor is a human donor who donated a stem cell graft to a child with acute myeloid leukemia. CDR3 sequence reads: CSAGLSNEQFF. CDR3 DNA sequence: TGCAGCGCGGGACTTTCCAATGAGCAGTTCTTC.